A selection of T cell receptor beta chains follows, all from one sample in a study of PD-1 blockade in classical Hodgkin lymphoma. Sequencing was performed with immunoSEQ multiplex PCR; in TCRdb, only in-frame clones are kept and a portion is missing. The table includes about 16,000 clones, roughly 80% detected once. The source was CD4+ T cells from blood, collected at baseline. These receptor sequences come from a human donor with classical Hodgkin lymphoma. The CDR3 runs from the conserved cysteine through the conserved F or W. D genes are given only for firm matches. Part of the rows lack a size; the others show once, few, many or a class for expanded clones.

abundance | j_gene | d_gene | v_gene | CDR3aa | CDR3nt
. | TRBJ2-2 | . | TRBV6-5 | CASSYSETGELFF | TGTGCCAGCAGTTACTCAGAAACCGGGGAGCTGTTTTTT
. | TRBJ2-3 | . | TRBV6-5 | CASSTEGGQYF | TGTGCCAGCAGTACTGAAGGGGGGCAGTATTTT
. | TRBJ2-1 | TRBD1 | TRBV5-8 | CASGDSNEQFF | TGTGCCAGCGGGGACAGCAATGAGCAGTTCTTC
. | TRBJ2-2 | . | TRBV10-3 | CAISERAPGTGELFF | TGTGCCATCAGTGAAAGGGCCCCGGGCACCGGGGAGCTGTTTTTT
. | TRBJ2-5 | . | TRBV1 | CTSSQFLRELRYQETQYF | TGCACCAGCAGCCAATTCTTGCGGGAGCTTAGGTACCAAGAGACCCAGTACTTC
. | TRBJ2-3 | . | TRBV29-1 | CSVEATGDTQYF | TGCAGCGTTGAAGCAACTGGGGATACGCAGTATTTT
. | TRBJ1-2 | . | TRBV5-4 | CASSGHAGTRPYGYTF | TGTGCCAGCAGCGGCCATGCCGGGACAAGACCATATGGCTACACCTTC
. | TRBJ2-1 | TRBD2 | TRBV19 | CASSIGPGLAGVNEQFF | TGTGCCAGTAGTATTGGGCCGGGACTAGCGGGAGTGAATGAGCAGTTCTTC
. | TRBJ2-7 | TRBD2 | TRBV5-1 | CASSLSTSGGEQYF | TGCGCCAGCAGCTTGTCGACTAGCGGAGGGGAGCAGTACTTC
. | TRBJ2-6 | . | TRBV5-6 | CASSLDGSSGANVLTF | TGTGCCAGCAGCCTCGACGGCTCCTCTGGGGCCAACGTCCTGACTTTC
. | TRBJ1-1 | . | TRBV5-1 | CASSFELGSAEAFF | TGCGCCAGCAGCTTTGAGTTGGGGAGCGCTGAAGCTTTCTTT
. | TRBJ1-2 | . | TRBV5-4 | CASSLAQAIAGYTF | TGTGCCAGCAGCTTGGCACAGGCTATTGCTGGCTACACCTTC
few | TRBJ1-6 | . | TRBV7-9 | CASSFGTASSYNSPLHF | TGTGCCAGCAGCTTCGGAACAGCCAGCTCCTATAATTCACCCCTCCACTTT
. | TRBJ1-5 | . | TRBV6-6 | CASKSGDQPQHF | TGTGCCAGCAAGTCCGGGGACCAGCCCCAGCATTTT
. | TRBJ1-5 | . | TRBV5-6 | CASSLRNQPQHF | TGTGCCAGCAGCTTACGGAATCAGCCCCAGCATTTT
. | TRBJ2-6 | . | TRBV9 | CASSVSGANVLTF | TGTGCCAGCAGCGTGTCTGGGGCCAACGTCCTGACTTTC
. | TRBJ2-5 | . | TRBV7-2 | CASSLRGGEQETQYF | TGTGCCAGCAGCTTACGCGGCGGAGAACAAGAGACCCAGTACTTC
once | TRBJ2-1 | TRBD1 | TRBV6-6 | CASSWTGVYNEQFF | TGTGCCAGCAGCTGGACAGGGGTCTACAATGAGCAGTTCTTC
. | TRBJ2-7 | TRBD1 | TRBV28 | CASRQGPIYEQYF | TGTGCCAGCAGACAGGGGCCTATCTACGAGCAGTACTTC
once | TRBJ1-6 | . | TRBV19 | CASTPGRQRNSPLHF | TGTGCCAGTACCCCGGGAAGACAGAGGAATTCACCCCTCCACTTT
. | TRBJ2-2 | . | TRBV10-1 | CASSPFPHGDTGELFF | TGCGCCAGCAGTCCCTTTCCCCACGGGGACACCGGGGAGCTGTTTTTT
once | TRBJ1-2 | . | TRBV10-3 | CAISDSGTRGWGYTF | TGTGCCATCAGTGATTCAGGGACCCGGGGATGGGGCTACACCTTC